The 32 T cell receptor beta chains given below trace back to one sample, sequenced in a study of cytomegalovirus exposure and HLA in healthy donors. It was with 60 Vbeta and 13 Jbeta primers that the PCR ran. Produced via immunoSEQ multiplex PCR; TCRdb's table is partial and in-frame only. The sample contains 130,000 to 150,000 clones, around 70% of which appear only once. Sequenced material: PBMCs. The source is a man aged 40-49 years in good health and CMV-seronegative.

The genes are TRBV6-6 and TRBJ2-7, with a weak D call TRBD1 (5 bases). The CDR3 consists of 13 residues. V was pared by 2 bases and J by 3 bases, with 8 bases between. The germline V gene encodes CDR1 MNHNY and CDR2 SVGAGI (reference sequence). CDR3 coding DNA: TGTGCCAGCAGTTACGGCAGGGACTACGAGCAGTACTTC. Translating gives CASSYGRDYEQYF.

This chain links TRBV2 with TRBJ1-4; unclear D gene. Trimming cost V 4 bases and J 7 bases, with 7 bases left between them. The germline gives CDR1 SNHLY, CDR2 FYNNEI. The CDR3 consists of 12 residues. CDR3 coding DNA: TGTGCCAGCAGTGTTCGTCCTGAAAAACTGTTTTTT. Its protein product is CASSVRPEKLFF.

In DNA, the CDR3 is TGTGCCAGCAGCCCACGCGTCGGGGGTGCCAATGAGCAGTTCTTC. Translating gives CASSPRVGGANEQFF. J is TRBJ2-1 and V is TRBV13; weak D call: TRBD2 (6 bases). The CDR3 runs 15 residues. Germline values: CDR1 PRHDT, CDR2 FYEKMQ (reference sequence). Trimming shortened V by 5 bases and J by 6 bases, and 17 bases separated the two germline ends.

The CDR3 spells CASYDGGGVTGELFF. In DNA, the CDR3 is TGTGCCAGCTATGATGGCGGGGGAGTTACCGGGGAGCTGTTTTTT. The chain is built from TRBV7-2 and TRBJ2-2, with TRBD2 identical over 7 bases. From germline, CDR1 is SGHTA and CDR2 FQGNSA. J gave up 5 bases and V 8 bases, and 11 bases lay outside the gene matches. The CDR3 sequence is 15 residues long.

V and J are TRBV27 and TRBJ1-5, with D perhaps matching TRBD1 (5 bases). V was pared by 3 bases and J by 3 bases, with 9 bases between. The V gene's germline CDR1 is MNHEY and CDR2 SMNVEV (reference sequence). CDR3 length equals 14 residues. For the CDR3, the DNA is TGTGCCAGCAGTTTCGACAGATTCAATCAGCCCCAGCATTTT. It encodes CASSFDRFNQPQHF.

The chain couples TRBV18 to TRBJ1-3; 9 bases are a match to TRBD1. Germline assignment: CDR1 KGHSH and CDR2 LQKENI. The V gene end was trimmed by 6 bases and the J gene end by 0 bases; junction bases not matched to a gene: 9. There are 17 residues in the CDR3. CDR3: CASSQNGQGYSGNTIYF. The CDR3 nucleotides read TGTGCCAGCTCTCAAAACGGACAGGGGTACTCTGGAAACACCATATATTTT. Drawing the rest from reference TRBV18 and TRBJ1-3, the complete variable domain is NAGVMQNPRHLVRRRGQEARLRCSPMKGHSHVYWYRQLPEEGLKFMVYLQKENIIDESGMPKERFSAEFPKEGPSILRIQQVVRGDSAAYFCASSQNGQGYSGNTIYFGEGSWLTVV.

The chain combines TRBV19 with TRBJ2-7, with a tentative D call TRBD1 (5 bases). V lost 3 bases and J lost 4, with 13 bases in between. The CDR3 consists of 14 residues. The germline V gene has CDR1 LNHDA and CDR2 SQIVND (reference sequence). CDR3 in DNA: TGTGCCAGTAGTATCCCCAGGGTTAGGTACGAGCAGTACTTC. Protein product: CASSIPRVRYEQYF.

The rearrangement uses TRBV5-4 and TRBJ2-2, with 7 bases aligning to TRBD1. Germline V gives CDR1 SGHNT, CDR2 YYREEE (reference sequence). The CDR3 is made up of 15 amino acids. Trimming took 5 bases from V and 0 from J; bases not matched to a gene: 4. The CDR3 coding sequence is TGTGCCAGCAGTAGGGGGACAGCGAACACCGGGGAGCTGTTTTTT. Its protein is CASSRGTANTGELFF.

The chain recombines TRBV7-9 with TRBJ1-2; no reliable D call. Trimming took off 5 bases at V and 8 bases at J, with 15 bases between the two ends. The CDR3 length is 13 residues. Germline V gives CDR1 SEHNR, CDR2 FQNEAQ (reference sequence). CDR3 amino acids: CASSPLRESGYTF. In DNA form, the CDR3 reads TGTGCCAGCAGCCCGCTCCGGGAGAGCGGCTACACCTTC.

The rearrangement uses TRBV7-6 and TRBJ1-4; the match to TRBD1 covers 8 bases. The length of the CDR3 is 17 residues. The ends lost 2 bases at V and 0 bases at J; junction bases unmatched: 5. From germline, CDR1 is SGHVS and CDR2 FNYEAQ. The CDR3 sequence: CASSLRRGLATNEKLFF. In nucleotides, the CDR3 is TGTGCCAGCAGCTTACGCAGGGGGCTTGCAACTAATGAAAAACTGTTTTTT.

This rearrangement joins TRBV5-1 to TRBJ2-1, with 14 bases aligning to TRBD2. V lost 1 base and J lost 8; bases outside the gene matches: 8. This CDR3 has 17 residues. Per germline, CDR1 SGHRS and CDR2 YFSETQ. The CDR3 bases are TGCGCCAGCAGCTTGATGGGACTAGCGGGAGATATCGATGAGCAGTTCTTC. Translating gives CASSLMGLAGDIDEQFF.

The chain links TRBV19 to TRBJ2-3; D possibly corresponds to TRBD1 (6 bases). The germline V gene has CDR1 LNHDA and CDR2 SQIVND (reference sequence). The CDR3 totals 17 residues. The germline V and J ends were trimmed by 5 bases and 6 bases, with 24 bases remaining between them. CDR3 bases: TGTGCCAGTAGTGCAAACCCTCGCAGGGGATTTTGGGATACGCAGTATTTT. This gives the protein CASSANPRRGFWDTQYF.

This chain links TRBV28 with TRBJ2-1; 8 bases are a match to TRBD2. V lost 6 bases, J lost 5 bases, and 9 bases stayed unmatched. Germline V gives CDR1 MDHEN, CDR2 SYDVKM. The CDR3 is 15 residues long. This chain's CDR3 is CASSLTGTSDNEQFF. CDR3 DNA: TGTGCCAGCAGCCTTACCGGGACTAGTGACAATGAGCAGTTCTTC.

The chain couples TRBV6-5 to TRBJ1-5; D unclear. Germline V gene lookup returns CDR1 MNHEY and CDR2 SVGAGI. V lost 0 bases and J lost 4, with 10 bases in between. The CDR3 spans 15 residues. CDR3 DNA sequence: TGTGCCAGCAGTTACTCCTACGAACAGAATCAGCCCCAGCATTTT. Its protein product is CASSYSYEQNQPQHF.

The V gene is TRBV6-5, the J gene TRBJ2-7; D might be TRBD2 (6 bases). V was cut by 5 bases and J by 6 bases, with 17 bases left in between. Germline V lookup: CDR1 MNHEY, CDR2 SVGAGI. This CDR3 is built from 14 residues. CDR3 residues: CASSAWTGVSEQYF. CDR3 sequence (DNA): TGTGCCAGCAGTGCTTGGACGGGGGTCTCCGAGCAGTACTTC.

The chain recombines TRBV6-1 with TRBJ2-5, with D possibly being TRBD1 (7 bases). The J call may be incorrect, as the DNA end agrees better with TRBJ2-7. Germline V gives CDR1 MNHNS, CDR2 SASEGT. This CDR3 comprises 12 residues. This CDR3 reads CATGGQLYEQYF. CDR3 nucleotides: TGTGCCACCGGGGGACAGCTCTACGAGCAGTACTTC.

The rearrangement uses TRBV6-5 and TRBJ2-5, with D maybe TRBD2 (5 bases). Judging by the DNA end, TRBJ2-7 fits better; the J call may be wrong. The CDR3 sequence is 15 residues long. Germline V gene lookup returns CDR1 MNHEY and CDR2 SVGAGI. The CDR3 sequence is CASSYSGSPSYEQYF. The CDR3, as DNA: TGTGCCAGCAGTTACTCGGGGAGCCCCTCCTACGAGCAGTACTTC.

This clone was detected a few times. The chain is built from TRBV9 and TRBJ2-7; TRBD1 is a possible D gene (9 bases). CDR3 length: 13 amino acids. The V gene lost 8 bases and the J gene lost 6 bases, with 18 bases spanning the gap. Germline assignment: CDR1 SGDLS and CDR2 YYNGEE. The CDR3: CASSGGTGCEQYF. The DNA for the CDR3 is TGTGCCAGTTCGGGAGGGACAGGGTGCGAGCAGTACTTC.

The table lists this clone with a few counts. J is TRBJ2-7 and V is TRBV5-8; TRBD2 aligns across 13 bases. The CDR3 contains 16 residues. V was clipped by 4 bases and J by 4 bases; unmatched bases: 8. Germline lookup yields CDR1 SGHTS and CDR2 YDEGEE. CDR3 region: CASSTPGLAGRYEQYF. In DNA, the CDR3 is TGTGCCAGCAGCACTCCGGGACTAGCGGGGAGATACGAGCAGTACTTC.

The rearrangement joins TRBV10-3 to TRBJ2-7; 11 positions match TRBD2. This CDR3 contains 15 residues. Germline V gene lookup returns CDR1 ENHRY and CDR2 SYGVKD. The trim removed 3 bases at V and 2 bases at J, leaving 3 bases unmatched. The CDR3 region has the DNA TGTGCCATCAGTGAAGGGACTAGCGGCACCTACGAGCAGTACTTC. It yields the protein CAISEGTSGTYEQYF.

The chain carries TRBV5-4 and TRBJ2-7, with D hard to call. CDR3 length: 15 residues. The germline CDR1 and CDR2 sequences are SGHNT and YYREEE (reference sequence). V shed 1 base and J shed 0 bases, with 11 bases lying between them. As DNA, the CDR3 is TGTGCCAGCAGCTTGAGCGCGCTATACTCCTACGAGCAGTACTTC. It encodes CASSLSALYSYEQYF.

This clone appeared a few times. This rearrangement joins TRBV27 to TRBJ2-2; weak D call: TRBD1 (6 bases). V dropped 5 bases and J dropped 1 base, with 8 bases sitting between them. This CDR3 is 14 amino acids long. Looked up from germline, CDR1 is MNHEY and CDR2 is SMNVEV (reference sequence). The CDR3 region is CASSLDRNTGELFF. The CDR3 coding sequence is TGTGCCAGCAGTCTGGACAGGAACACCGGGGAGCTGTTTTTT.

The rearrangement joins TRBV19 to TRBJ1-1, with 7 positions matching TRBD1. The J segment lost 5 bases and the V segment lost 1 base, leaving 7 bases of the junction unmatched. CDR1 and CDR2 from the germline V gene are LNHDA and SQIVND (reference sequence). The CDR3 is made up of 15 amino acids. The CDR3: CASSIGGRGRTEAFF. CDR3 nucleotide sequence: TGTGCCAGTAGTATAGGTGGCAGGGGGAGAACTGAAGCTTTCTTT.

The chain recombines TRBV5-1 with TRBJ2-3, with TRBD2 identical over 7 bases. The CDR3 sequence is 16 residues long. V trimming: 2 bases; J trimming: 4 bases; junction bases outside the gene matches: 10. Germline CDR1 is SGHRS and CDR2 is YFSETQ. In nucleotides, the CDR3 is TGCGCCAGCAGCTTAACAATGGGGGGGGGAGCAGATACGCAGTATTTT. Protein product: CASSLTMGGGADTQYF.

The DNA of the CDR3 is TGTGCCAGCAGCACTAGCGGCGATACCTACAATGAGCAGTTCTTC. It is translated as CASSTSGDTYNEQFF. This chain joins TRBV5-8 and TRBJ2-1; TRBD2 aligns across 8 bases. The CDR3 contains 15 residues. Trimming took 4 bases from V and 2 from J; bases not matched to a gene: 5. CDR1 and CDR2 (germline): SGHTS, YDEGEE.

The chain links TRBV19 to TRBJ2-1, with 9 bases that match TRBD2. V dropped 10 bases and J dropped 8; count of bases not matched to a gene: 15. CDR1 and CDR2 (germline): LNHDA, SQIVND (reference sequence). This CDR3 comprises 15 residues. The CDR3, as DNA: TGTGCCACCGTTGATAGGGCGGGAGGGCCCGATGAGCAGTTCTTC. Translated: CATVDRAGGPDEQFF. Supplemented by reference TRBV19 and TRBJ2-1, the full variable domain reads DGGITQSPKYLFRKEGQNVTLSCEQNLNHDAMYWYRQDPGQGLRLIYYSQIVNDFQKGDIAEGYSVSREKKESFPLTVTSAQKNPTAFYLCATVDRAGGPDEQFFGPGTRLTVL.

The CDR3 protein is CASSLGTSLETQYF. As DNA, the CDR3 is TGTGCCAGCAGCTTAGGGACTAGCCTAGAGACCCAGTACTTC. The chain is built from TRBV5-4 and TRBJ2-5; TRBD2 matches 9 bases. V dropped 2 bases and J dropped 4; count of bases not matched to a gene: 3. The germline CDR1 and CDR2 sequences are SGHNT and YYREEE (reference sequence). The CDR3 runs to 14 residues.

V and J are TRBV29-1 and TRBJ1-5, with unresolved D. CDR3 size: 13 residues. V lost 5 bases to trimming and J lost 2 bases, with 10 bases between them. CDR1 SQVTM and CDR2 ANQGSEA come from the germline V gene. The CDR3 nucleotides read TGCAGCGTTCAATTCGGTGGCAATCAGCCCCAGCATTTT. Its translation: CSVQFGGNQPQHF.

V is TRBV5-6 and J is TRBJ2-7; 9 bases are shared with TRBD2. This CDR3 spans 13 amino acids. The trim removed 6 bases at V and 6 bases at J, leaving 7 bases unmatched. Germline V lookup: CDR1 SGHDT, CDR2 YYEEEE. CDR3 residues: CASTIAGGLEQYF. DNA of the CDR3: TGTGCCAGCACGATTGCGGGGGGGCTCGAGCAGTACTTC.

The J gene is TRBJ1-6, the V gene TRBV5-6, with D tentatively TRBD1 (6 bases). Germline CDR1 and CDR2: SGHDT and YYEEEE. Trimming removed 3 bases at V and 7 bases at J, with 11 bases between. The CDR3 is 14 residues long. Here the CDR3 DNA reads TGTGCCAGCAGCTCCGGACAGCAGAATTCACCCCTCCACTTT. It is translated as CASSSGQQNSPLHF.

The gene calls are TRBV5-1 and TRBJ1-1; D gene unclear. Germline V CDR1 and CDR2: SGHRS, YFSETQ. The CDR3 has 14 residues. The V gene lost 0 bases and the J gene lost 5 bases, with 11 bases spanning the gap. The CDR3 loop reads CASSLEATGTEAFF. The CDR3 coding sequence is TGCGCCAGCAGCTTGGAGGCAACGGGGACTGAAGCTTTCTTT.

This clone was detected once. CDR3 residues: CASRVGQGSSGANVLTF. Here the CDR3 DNA reads TGTGCCAGCAGGGTAGGTCAGGGGAGCTCTGGGGCCAACGTCCTGACTTTC. The gene calls are TRBV7-9 and TRBJ2-6, with D possibly being TRBD1 (6 bases). Per germline, CDR1 SEHNR and CDR2 FQNEAQ (reference sequence). V shed 6 bases and J shed 0 bases, with 15 bases lying between them. This CDR3 has 17 amino acids.